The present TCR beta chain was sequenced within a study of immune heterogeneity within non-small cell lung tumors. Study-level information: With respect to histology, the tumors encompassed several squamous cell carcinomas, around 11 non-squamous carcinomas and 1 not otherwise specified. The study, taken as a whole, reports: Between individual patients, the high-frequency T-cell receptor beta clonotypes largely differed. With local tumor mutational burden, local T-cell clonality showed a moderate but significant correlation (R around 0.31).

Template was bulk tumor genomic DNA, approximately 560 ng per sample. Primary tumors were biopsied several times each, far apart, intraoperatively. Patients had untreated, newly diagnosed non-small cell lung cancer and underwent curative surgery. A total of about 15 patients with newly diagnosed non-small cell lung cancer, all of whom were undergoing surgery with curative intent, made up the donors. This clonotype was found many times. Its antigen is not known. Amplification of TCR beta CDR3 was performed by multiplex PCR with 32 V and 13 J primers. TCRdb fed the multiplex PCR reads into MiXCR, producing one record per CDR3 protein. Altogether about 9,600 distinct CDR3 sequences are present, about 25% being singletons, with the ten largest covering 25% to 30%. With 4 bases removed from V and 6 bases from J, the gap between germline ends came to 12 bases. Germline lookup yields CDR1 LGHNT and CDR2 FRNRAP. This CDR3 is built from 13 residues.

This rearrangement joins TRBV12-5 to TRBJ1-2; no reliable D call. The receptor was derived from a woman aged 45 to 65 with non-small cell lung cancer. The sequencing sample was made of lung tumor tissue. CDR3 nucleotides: TGTGCTAGTGGTTCCTTACTCGGCAATGGCTACACCTTC. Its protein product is CASGSLLGNGYTF.